Below are 4 T cell receptor beta chains sequenced from a single sample in a study of PD-1 blockade in classical Hodgkin lymphoma. The method was immunoSEQ multiplex PCR; TCRdb's version includes in-frame clones alone and lacks a portion of them. The sample carries just under 6,500 clones, about 89% recorded once. As for time point: cycle 4 day 1 (C4D1), after 6 weeks of nivolumab. Every patient relapsed after autologous stem cell transplantation, and brentuximab vedotin exposure varied. The CD4+ T cells used were purified from thawed PBMCs through magnetic negative selection. The input for sequencing was CD4+ T cells from blood, taken before the fourth cycle of nivolumab. Source of these receptors: a human donor with classical Hodgkin lymphoma.

This clone was detected once. V is TRBV11-2 and J is TRBJ2-2; D is possibly TRBD1 (5 bases). Germline loops: CDR1 SGHAT, CDR2 FQNNGV. The CDR3 runs to 18 residues. The germline V and J ends were trimmed by 1 base and 0 bases, with 15 bases remaining between them. The CDR3 sequence: CASSLGSWGVANTGELFF. DNA of the CDR3: TGTGCCAGCAGCTTAGGGAGTTGGGGCGTTGCGAACACCGGGGAGCTGTTTTTT.

The CDR3 here is CASSIGGESGLEQYF. In DNA form, the CDR3 reads TGTGCCAGTAGTATCGGAGGGGAATCGGGACTCGAGCAGTACTTC. The chain recombines TRBV19 with TRBJ2-7, with D possibly being TRBD2 (6 bases). CDR3 length: 15 residues. V lost 3 bases and J lost 6, with 18 bases in between. The V gene's germline CDR1 is LNHDA and CDR2 SQIVND (reference sequence).

This clone showed up just once. The chain combines TRBV10-3 with TRBJ2-7; TRBD2 aligns across 10 bases. This CDR3 contains 16 residues. Germline lookup yields CDR1 ENHRY and CDR2 SYGVKD. V shed 2 bases, J shed 0 bases, and the junction held 4 bases outside the gene matches. The CDR3 loop reads CAISEPTSGYSYEQYF. The DNA of the CDR3 is TGTGCCATCAGTGAGCCGACTAGCGGGTACTCCTACGAGCAGTACTTC.

The chain carries TRBV19 and TRBJ2-7, with TRBD1 as a possible D gene (5 bases). The length of the CDR3 is 13 residues. With 4 bases removed from V and 3 bases from J, the gap between germline ends came to 10 bases. Germline V gene data show CDR1 as LNHDA and CDR2 as SQIVND (reference sequence). CDR3 region: CASSKQVNYEQYF. CDR3 DNA: TGTGCCAGTAGTAAACAGGTTAACTACGAGCAGTACTTC. Full variable domain (missing parts from reference TRBV19 and TRBJ2-7): DGGITQSPKYLFRKEGQNVTLSCEQNLNHDAMYWYRQDPGQGLRLIYYSQIVNDFQKGDIAEGYSVSREKKESFPLTVTSAQKNPTAFYLCASSKQVNYEQYFGPGTRLTVT.